In its sample, the clone carrying this T cell receptor (beta chain) was seen once. The method was immunoSEQ multiplex PCR; TCRdb's version includes in-frame clones alone and lacks a portion of them. Seen here are approximately 1.5 million clones, about 98% observed once, and the top ten hold roughly 0.45%. Trimming removed 0 bases from V and 6 bases from J, with 11 bases in between. This CDR3 region has 14 residues. The V gene's germline CDR1 is SGHNT and CDR2 YYREEE (reference sequence). These data come from a study of shared clonotypes between healthy human individuals. Background on the study: A donor's plate count was three for CD4 naive and three for CD4 memory; CD8 naive had two and CD8 memory one.

The specimen was naive CD4+ T cells sorted from blood. Subset defined: CD45RA+ positively selected. This chain links TRBV5-4 with TRBJ2-3, with D possibly being TRBD2 (5 bases). The sequence was obtained from a man under 40 in good health. CDR3 sequence reads: CASSLASFADTQYF. The CDR3 DNA reads as TGTGCCAGCAGCTTGGCTAGCTTCGCCGATACGCAGTATTTT. The full variable domain, rest sourced from reference TRBV5-4 and TRBJ2-3, is ETGVTQSPTHLIKTRGQQVTLRCSSQSGHNTVSWYQQALGQGPQFIFQYYREEENGRGNFPPRFSGLQFPNYSSELNVNALELDDSALYLCASSLASFADTQYFGPGTRLTVL.